The 22 T cell receptor beta chains given below trace back to one sample, sequenced in a study of cytomegalovirus exposure and HLA in healthy donors (dated by TCRdb to between 2016 and 2019). The method was the immunoSEQ multiplex PCR assay. For the multiplex PCR, a mixture combining 60 forward primers for TCR Vbeta segments and 13 reverse primers for TCR Jbeta segments was used. TCRdb took this table from immuneACCESS and kept in-frame rearrangements with V and J called. Such tables lack part of the clones; where checked against another copy, unresolved V genes explain under half of the gap, and the rest is unexplained. The sample yields 100,000 to 120,000 clones; over 65% were counted once. The top ten constitute 8.2% of the sample. The sequencing sample was made of PBMCs. The receptors were sampled from a man between 40 and 49 years old in good health and CMV-seropositive.

The V and J genes are TRBV19 and TRBJ2-7; no reliable D call. The CDR3 loop spans 14 amino acids. The V end was cut by 9 bases, the J end by 3 bases, with 18 bases between. From germline, CDR1 is LNHDA and CDR2 SQIVND (reference sequence). The CDR3 region is CASRLSTSSYEQYF. Here the CDR3 DNA reads TGTGCCAGCAGGCTGTCGACAAGCAGCTACGAGCAGTACTTC.

The chain employs TRBV19 and TRBJ2-3, with 8 bases identical to TRBD1. This CDR3 has 14 residues. The V gene's germline CDR1 is LNHDA and CDR2 SQIVND (reference sequence). V gave up 9 bases and J gave up 3 bases; unmatched junction bases: 8. DNA of the CDR3: TGTGCCAGCAGCCGGGACAGGCAAACAGATACGCAGTATTTT. Its protein product is CASSRDRQTDTQYF. Variable domain in full (rest from reference TRBV19 and TRBJ2-3): DGGITQSPKYLFRKEGQNVTLSCEQNLNHDAMYWYRQDPGQGLRLIYYSQIVNDFQKGDIAEGYSVSREKKESFPLTVTSAQKNPTAFYLCASSRDRQTDTQYFGPGTRLTVL.

The table lists this clone with a count of one. The J gene is TRBJ1-6, the V gene TRBV7-3; 7 nucleotides align to TRBD1. CDR1 and CDR2 (germline): SGHTA, FQGTGA. This CDR3 spans 13 amino acids. Unmatched junction bases numbered 2, after V lost 5 bases and J lost 7 bases. CDR3 DNA: TGTGCCAGCAGCCGGGACAGAAATTCACCCCTCCACTTT. Its protein is CASSRDRNSPLHF.

The rearrangement uses TRBV19 and TRBJ1-2, with a weak D call TRBD1 (5 bases). With 0 bases removed from V and 4 bases from J, the gap between germline ends came to 9 bases. This CDR3 has 14 amino acids. CDR1 is LNHDA and CDR2 is SQIVND in the germline V gene (reference sequence). The CDR3 DNA is TGTGCCAGTAGTATAGATCGAAGGGGCTATGGCTACACCTTC. This encodes CASSIDRRGYGYTF.

The chain couples TRBV7-9 to TRBJ2-1; D is ambiguous. The CDR3 has 13 amino acids. The ends were cut back, 2 bases at V and 8 bases at J, with 10 bases in the middle. Per germline, CDR1 SEHNR and CDR2 FQNEAQ (reference sequence). For the CDR3, the DNA is TGTGCCAGCAGCTTACCCGGGTCGGATGAGCAGTTCTTC. Its protein product is CASSLPGSDEQFF. Supplemented by reference TRBV7-9 and TRBJ2-1, the full variable domain reads DTGVSQNPRHKITKRGQNVTFRCDPISEHNRLYWYRQTLGQGPEFLTYFQNEAQLEKSRLLSDRFSAERPKGSFSTLEIQRTEQGDSAMYLCASSLPGSDEQFFGPGTRLTVL.

V and J are TRBV2 and TRBJ1-4; D is possibly TRBD1 (5 bases). The CDR3 consists of 18 residues. The V end was cut by 3 bases, the J end by 1 base, with 18 bases between. The germline V gene encodes CDR1 SNHLY and CDR2 FYNNEI. The CDR3 loop reads CASSDPGGGALTNEKLFF. Written as DNA, the CDR3 is TGTGCCAGCAGTGATCCCGGGGGAGGGGCCTTAACTAATGAAAAACTGTTTTTT.

The V call is TRBV5-1, the J call TRBJ1-1; 7 positions match TRBD1. The V gene end was trimmed by 0 bases and the J gene end by 5 bases; junction bases not matched to a gene: 7. The CDR3 is made up of 15 amino acids. Germline loops: CDR1 SGHRS, CDR2 YFSETQ. CDR3 loop: CASSLGQGKNTEAFF. CDR3 DNA: TGCGCCAGCAGCTTGGGACAGGGAAAGAATACTGAAGCTTTCTTT.

The chain couples TRBV18 to TRBJ2-1, with 7 bases identical to TRBD2. From germline, CDR1 is KGHSH and CDR2 LQKENI. The CDR3 is made up of 17 amino acids. The V gene end was trimmed by 0 bases and the J gene end by 4 bases; junction bases not matched to a gene: 9. In nucleotides, the CDR3 is TGTGCCAGCTCACCACCTGTTTGGGACTACGATTACAATGAGCAGTTCTTC. It yields the protein CASSPPVWDYDYNEQFF.

The chain recombines TRBV4-3 with TRBJ2-1, with TRBD1 matching over 11 bases. The CDR3 sequence is 16 residues long. Germline V gene data show CDR1 as LGHNA and CDR2 as YSLEER. V trimming: 0 bases; J trimming: 9 bases; junction bases outside the gene matches: 7. In nucleotides, the CDR3 is TGCGCCAGCAGCCAAGAGGACAGGGGGCAGTGGGGTGAGCAGTTCTTC. Translated: CASSQEDRGQWGEQFF.

The rearrangement uses TRBV9 and TRBJ2-3, with TRBD2 matching 9 bases. The germline CDR1 and CDR2 sequences are SGDLS and YYNGEE. CDR3 length equals 15 residues. With 3 bases clipped from V and 4 bases from J, the junction kept 6 bases outside the gene matches. This CDR3 is CASSADGGGADTQYF. The DNA for the CDR3 is TGTGCCAGCAGCGCAGACGGCGGGGGGGCAGATACGCAGTATTTT.

The chain carries TRBV5-4 and TRBJ2-7; TRBD2 agrees at 13 bases. The ends lost 4 bases at V and 2 bases at J; junction bases unmatched: 3. Germline values: CDR1 SGHNT, CDR2 YYREEE (reference sequence). The CDR3 is 15 residues long. CDR3 in amino acids: CASSAGLAGAYEQYF. The CDR3 DNA sequence: TGTGCCAGCAGCGCAGGACTAGCGGGAGCCTACGAGCAGTACTTC.

The genes are TRBV11-2 and TRBJ1-3; no firm D call. The CDR3 covers 15 residues. Germline loops: CDR1 SGHAT, CDR2 FQNNGV. V was trimmed by 5 bases and J by 0 bases, leaving 11 bases between them. The CDR3 sequence: CASSRGLFSGNTIYF. Here the CDR3 DNA reads TGTGCCAGCAGCCGTGGACTCTTCTCTGGAAACACCATATATTTT. The full variable domain, completed using reference TRBV11-2 and TRBJ1-3, is EAGVAQSPRYKIIEKRQSVAFWCNPISGHATLYWYQQILGQGPKLLIQFQNNGVVDDSQLPKDRFSAERLKGVDSTLKIQPAKLEDSAVYLCASSRGLFSGNTIYFGEGSWLTVV.

This chain uses TRBV10-3 with TRBJ2-2; D may be TRBD2 (5 bases). CDR1 and CDR2 from the germline V gene are ENHRY and SYGVKD. This CDR3 region has 16 residues. The V end lost 5 bases, the J end lost 5 bases, and 18 bases lay between the germline ends. As DNA, the CDR3 is TGTGCCATCAGTAGGGTGGTAGGAGGAGGAACCGGGGAGCTGTTTTTT. Its translation is CAISRVVGGGTGELFF.

This rearrangement joins TRBV11-2 to TRBJ2-7; D is unresolved. With 5 bases removed from V and 3 bases from J, the gap between germline ends came to 11 bases. This CDR3 spans 13 amino acids. The germline V gene has CDR1 SGHAT and CDR2 FQNNGV. The CDR3 spells CASSPLAGYEQYF. CDR3 sequence (DNA): TGTGCCAGCAGCCCCCTTGCCGGCTACGAGCAGTACTTC.

This rearrangement joins TRBV28 to TRBJ2-5, with TRBD1 matching 9 bases. The ends lost 2 bases at V and 4 bases at J; junction bases unmatched: 2. This CDR3 comprises 14 residues. The germline V gene has CDR1 MDHEN and CDR2 SYDVKM. CDR3 sequence (DNA): TGTGCCAGCAGTTTACCGGGACAGGGAGAGACCCAGTACTTC. It encodes CASSLPGQGETQYF.

V and J are TRBV7-2 and TRBJ2-7; TRBD2 is a possible D gene (5 bases). The CDR3 is 13 amino acids. The germline gives CDR1 SGHTA, CDR2 FQGNSA. Trimming left V 5 bases short and J 3 bases short, with 11 bases between. The CDR3 region is CASSRDGVYEQYF. Written as DNA, the CDR3 is TGTGCCAGCAGCCGAGACGGGGTCTACGAGCAGTACTTC. The full variable domain, rest sourced from reference TRBV7-2 and TRBJ2-7, is GAGVSQSPSNKVTEKGKDVELRCDPISGHTALYWYRQSLGQGLEFLIYFQGNSAPDKSGLPSDRFSAERTGGSVSTLTIQRTQQEDSAVYLCASSRDGVYEQYFGPGTRLTVT.

The chain carries TRBV5-8 and TRBJ1-1; 10 nucleotides agree with TRBD1. Germline trimming cut 7 bases from V and 3 bases from J; bases unmatched to any gene: 12. Germline lookup yields CDR1 SGHTS and CDR2 YDEGEE. The CDR3 runs 16 residues. The CDR3 is CASPRQGALTDTEAFF. The CDR3 nucleotides read TGTGCCAGCCCCCGACAGGGGGCTTTGACGGACACTGAAGCTTTCTTT.

V and J are TRBV4-1 and TRBJ1-6; no clear D gene. The CDR3 is 15 residues long. The germline CDR1 and CDR2 sequences are MGHRA and YSYEKL. V was shortened by 0 bases and J by 9 bases, with 12 bases between the two germline ends. CDR3 DNA: TGCGCCAGCAGCCAAGAGGATTTGGGAGGTTCACCCCTCCACTTT. This sequence encodes CASSQEDLGGSPLHF.

This clone was seen more than once but under ten times. The rearrangement joins TRBV9 to TRBJ2-1; TRBD2 aligns across 11 bases. The CDR3 length is 15 residues. V shed 4 bases, J shed 5 bases, and the junction held 5 bases outside the gene matches. Germline CDR1 SGDLS, CDR2 YYNGEE. The chain's CDR3 is CASSMGLAENNEQFF. The CDR3 coding sequence is TGTGCCAGCAGCATGGGACTAGCGGAGAACAATGAGCAGTTCTTC. The full variable domain, its missing parts supplied by reference TRBV9 and TRBJ2-1, is DSGVTQTPKHLITATGQRVTLRCSPRSGDLSVYWYQQSLDQGLQFLIQYYNGEERAKGNILERFSAQQFPDLHSELNLSSLELGDSALYFCASSMGLAENNEQFFGPGTRLTVL.

This chain joins TRBV4-2 and TRBJ2-5; 10 bases fit TRBD2. Unmatched junction bases numbered 1, after V lost 4 bases and J lost 5 bases. Germline CDR1 is LGHNA and CDR2 is YNFKEQ. CDR3 length equals 13 residues. This CDR3 is CASSRGLAETQYF. The DNA of the CDR3 is TGTGCCAGCAGCCGGGGACTAGCGGAGACCCAGTACTTC.

The rearrangement joins TRBV30 to TRBJ2-2, with D perhaps TRBD1 (5 bases). CDR3 length equals 17 residues. Trimming shortened V by 4 bases and J by 1 base, and 19 bases separated the two germline ends. CDR1 and CDR2 from the germline V gene are GTSNPN and SVGIG (reference sequence). CDR3 nucleotides: TGTGCCTGGAATAGGGGATTCCGGGCAGGGAACACCGGGGAGCTGTTTTTT. Translating gives CAWNRGFRAGNTGELFF.

This chain uses TRBV29-1 with TRBJ1-3, with D maybe TRBD1 (6 bases). V was shortened by 7 bases and J by 4 bases, with 17 bases between the two germline ends. Germline V gene sequence: CDR1 SQVTM, CDR2 ANQGSEA. CDR3 length: 14 residues. The DNA of the CDR3 is TGCAGCGGCGGCCGGGACACCTACGGAAACACCATATATTTT. Its translation is CSGGRDTYGNTIYF.